Listed below are T cell receptor beta chains from one sample, sequenced in a study of blood T cells in healthy people across ages. TCRdb reprocessed the 5' RACE reads with MiXCR, giving one entry per CDR3 protein. The sample has around 1.1 million distinct CDR3 sequences, around two fifths seen once; the top ten hold 10% to 15%. The source material was blood. Receptor source: a young man in good health. CDR3s include the opening cysteine and the closing phenylalanine or tryptophan. D genes are given only for firm matches. Size tells how often a clone was seen (once, few, many) or the class of an expanded clone, and some rows leave it out.

clone_size,d_call,j_call,v_call,cdr3_nt,cdr3_aa
-,-,TRBJ1-1,TRBV20-1,TGCAGTGCTTTTCGAGGCACTGAAGCTTTCTTT,CSAFRGTEAFF
-,-,TRBJ1-1,TRBV5-1,TGCGCCAACAGCTTGGGAGGGGAGAACACTGAAGCTTTCTTT,CANSLGGENTEAFF
-,TRBD1,TRBJ1-4,TRBV7-2,TGTGCCAGCAGCTGGGGACAGGGGGCGTATGAAAAACTGTTTTTT,CASSWGQGAYEKLFF
-,TRBD2,TRBJ2-4,TRBV7-9,TGTGCCAGCAGCCCGGGGGGGCTAAGGCGGCAAACCAAAAACATTCAGTACTTC,CASSPGGLRRQTKNIQYF
-,TRBD2,TRBJ2-7,TRBV20-1,TGCAGTGTTATACCGCGGGGGGCACCCTACGAGCAGTACTTC,CSVIPRGAPYEQYF
few,TRBD1,TRBJ2-7,TRBV12-3/TRBV12-4,TGTGCCAGCAGCTCCACCCGGGACAGGTCTCCCTACGAGCAGTACTTC,CASSSTRDRSPYEQYF
-,-,TRBJ2-1,TRBV7-8,TGTGCCATCGAGGTCGTTAAAGGGAATGAGCAGTTCTTC,CAIEVVKGNEQFF
-,-,TRBJ2-3,TRBV20-1,TGCAGTGCGGATGCGGACAGTACAGATACGCAGTATTTT,CSADADSTDTQYF
-,TRBD1,TRBJ1-3,TRBV4-1,TGCGCCAGCAGCCAAGCGCTCAGGGGGCGAGGAAACACCATATATTTT,CASSQALRGRGNTIYF
-,TRBD2,TRBJ2-1,TRBV7-3,TGTGCCAGCAGCTTAAATCCAGCGGGGGACAATGAGCAGTTCTTC,CASSLNPAGDNEQFF
-,TRBD2,TRBJ2-3,TRBV10-3,TGTGCCATCAGTAGCGGGGGGGCAGATGCGCAGTATTTT,CAISSGGADAQYF
-,-,TRBJ2-7,TRBV12-5,TGTGCTAGTGGCGTCAGGGTATCCTACGAGCAGTACTTC,CASGVRVSYEQYF
-,TRBD1,TRBJ1-2,TRBV30,TGTGCCTCAGGGGGCGAGGATGGTCGGTATGGCTACACCTTC,CASGGEDGRYGYTF
many,TRBD1,TRBJ1-5,TRBV6-5,TGTGCCAGCAGTTACTCGATTAGGGACAGCCTTAATAGCAATCAGCCCCAGCATTTT,CASSYSIRDSLNSNQPQHF
-,-,TRBJ1-1,TRBV20-1,TGCAGTGCTCACTCATCAACACAAGGGTATCCTGAAGCTTTCTTT,CSAHSSTQGYPEAFF
-,-,TRBJ2-1,TRBV9,TGTGCCAGCAGCGTAGCGTGGGGGGCATACAATGAGCAGTTCTTC,CASSVAWGAYNEQFF
few,-,TRBJ1-1,TRBV10-3,TGTGCCACCTCTGGACAACCGAACACTGAAGCTTTCTTT,CATSGQPNTEAFF
few,-,TRBJ2-1,TRBV20-1,TGCAGTGCTGCCCCCCCGGCTTCCTACAATGAGCAGTTCTTC,CSAAPPASYNEQFF
-,-,TRBJ2-3,TRBV4-1,TGCGCCAGCAACCAAGCAGACTCATTCACAGATACGCAGTATTTT,CASNQADSFTDTQYF
-,-,TRBJ1-1,TRBV7-8,TGTGCCAGCAGCGCCCTCCGGGACACCCTTATGGGTGAAGCTTTCTTT,CASSALRDTLMGEAFF
many,-,TRBJ2-5,TRBV4-3,TGCGCCAGCAGCCAAGTCATTGGAGAGACCCAGTACTTC,CASSQVIGETQYF
few,-,TRBJ1-2,TRBV2,TGTGCCAGAAGGGGAAGAAACTATGGCTACACCTTC,CARRGRNYGYTF
-,TRBD1,TRBJ2-1,TRBV27,TGTGCCACTACGACAGGGACAGGGCAGTTCTTC,CATTTGTGQFF
few,TRBD2,TRBJ2-5,TRBV9,TGTGCCAGCAGCGTTGCACTAGCGGGGCAAGAGACCCAGTACTTC,CASSVALAGQETQYF
-,TRBD1,TRBJ2-2,TRBV27,TGTGCCAGCAGTACAAACAGGGGGCCCGGCACCGGGGAGCTGTTTTTT,CASSTNRGPGTGELFF
few,-,TRBJ1-1,TRBV2,TGTGCCAGCAGTCCCACGTGGCCCACGGACACTGAAGCTTTCTTT,CASSPTWPTDTEAFF
-,-,TRBJ2-3,TRBV27,TGTGCCAGCAGCCGACTGGGATCACTCACAGATACGCAGTATTTT,CASSRLGSLTDTQYF
-,-,TRBJ1-2,TRBV12-3/TRBV12-4,TGTGCCAGCAGTTTAGAACCGGGGGGCTACACCTTC,CASSLEPGGYTF